This entry lists 9 T cell receptor beta chains sequenced from one sample in a study of blood T cells in healthy people across ages. A second about 6 to 11 cycle PCR used barcoded and J-beta primers. MiXCR was run by TCRdb on the 5' RACE reads, yielding one entry per CDR3 protein. Here the sample spans 800,000 or so distinct CDR3 sequences, about 59% being singletons. Sequenced sample: blood. These receptors were obtained from a man younger than 45 in good health.

The J gene is TRBJ2-6, the V gene TRBV20-1; D is perhaps TRBD1 (5 bases). The CDR3 totals 16 residues. CDR1 DFQATT and CDR2 SNEGSKA come from the germline V gene (reference sequence). The V gene lost 6 bases and the J gene lost 2 bases, with 17 bases spanning the gap. The CDR3 loop reads CSAALHRTTGANVLTF. DNA for the CDR3: TGCAGTGCGGCGCTACATCGGACAACTGGGGCCAACGTCCTGACTTTC.

The rearrangement uses TRBV4-2 and TRBJ2-5, with a weak D call TRBD1 (5 bases). This CDR3 spans 15 amino acids. CDR1 and CDR2 from the germline V gene are LGHNA and YNFKEQ. V lost 0 bases, J lost 4 bases, and 12 bases lay in between. CDR3 residues: CASSQDSTVRETQYF. The CDR3 coding sequence is TGTGCCAGCAGCCAAGATTCGACAGTGAGAGAGACCCAGTACTTC.

V usage is TRBV5-1 and J usage is TRBJ2-7, with 8 bases that match TRBD1. Germline V gene sequence: CDR1 SGHRS, CDR2 YFSETQ. The length of the CDR3 is 16 residues. V lost 0 bases and J lost 3; bases outside the gene matches: 8. CDR3 residues: CASSLATQGALYEQYF. CDR3 sequence (DNA): TGCGCCAGCAGCTTGGCGACTCAGGGGGCTCTCTACGAGCAGTACTTC.

The gene calls are TRBV9 and TRBJ2-5; 10 bases fit TRBD2. Germline CDR1 SGDLS, CDR2 YYNGEE. The CDR3 has 16 amino acids. With V trimmed by 0 bases and J by 3 bases, 5 bases remained unmatched. The CDR3 loop reads CASSVDWTSGEETQYF. For the CDR3, the DNA is TGTGCCAGCAGCGTAGATTGGACTAGCGGTGAAGAGACCCAGTACTTC.

Points on this clonotype: Because the CDR3 is missing its conserved closing phenylalanine or tryptophan, this is likely a read error. The V gene is TRBV12-3 or TRBV12-4, the J gene TRBJ2-3, with D unresolved. Trimming cost V 6 bases and J 4 bases, with 5 bases left between them. The CDR3 is 11 residues long. Written as DNA, the CDR3 is TGTGCCAGCAGGGTTGCAGATACGCAGTATTCT. It codes for CASRVADTQYS.

The chain joins TRBV7-2 to TRBJ2-1, with 9 positions matching TRBD2. Per the germline V gene, CDR1 is SGHTA and CDR2 is FQGNSA. This CDR3 is 18 amino acids long. The ends lost 3 bases at V and 12 bases at J; junction bases unmatched: 21. The CDR3 protein is CASSLMGGVTSGLQGQFF. The CDR3 bases are TGTGCCAGCAGCTTGATGGGCGGCGTGACTAGCGGACTACAGGGGCAGTTCTTC.

The chain has TRBV7-2 and TRBJ1-1; D not resolved. This CDR3 is built from 14 residues. The germline V gene encodes CDR1 SGHTA and CDR2 FQGNSA. Trimming took 2 bases from V and 0 from J, leaving 7 bases between them. CDR3 sequence (DNA): TGTGCCAGCAGCTTATTTATGGTGAACACTGAAGCTTTCTTT. It yields the protein CASSLFMVNTEAFF.

About this clonotype: At one boundary the junction diverges from the germline segment, which might be a read error. The chain uses TRBV18 and TRBJ1-1; D gene unclear. The CDR3 extends over 12 amino acids. Germline CDR1 reads KGHSH; CDR2 reads LQKENI. CDR3 sequence: CASAPDDGKAFF. The CDR3, as DNA: TGTGCCAGCGCACCGGACGATGGGAAAGCTTTCTTT.

This chain connects TRBV3-1 to TRBJ1-6; D remains unclear. Trimming removed 2 bases from V and 10 bases from J, with 12 bases in between. The CDR3 contains 14 residues. Germline V lookup: CDR1 LGHDT, CDR2 YNNKEL (reference sequence). CDR3 coding DNA: TGTGCCAGCAGCCAAAAGGGCGTAGAGTCACCCCTCCACTTT. This sequence encodes CASSQKGVESPLHF.